This T cell receptor (beta chain) comes out of a study of blood T cell repertoires in COVID-19. Across the study: Acute and convalescent COVID-19 samples came from the United States, Italy and Spain.

The germline V gene has CDR1 LNHDA and CDR2 SQIVND (reference sequence). V was trimmed by 3 bases and J by 10 bases, leaving 10 bases between them. The length of the CDR3 is 12 residues. Clones were sequenced by immunoSEQ multiplex PCR, and TCRdb holds only the in-frame ones, with some missing. Here the sample spans 70,000 or so clones, about 69% being singletons. The receptor comes from a man in his 70s with acute or convalescent COVID-19. The sample comprised peripheral blood. V gene TRBV19 combines with J gene TRBJ2-1, with D perhaps matching TRBD1 (7 bases). The CDR3 sequence is CASSIQGGEQFF. The CDR3 DNA reads TGTGCCAGTAGTATCCAGGGGGGCGAGCAGTTCTTC. The entire variable domain, with the rest obtained from reference TRBV19 and TRBJ2-1, is as follows: DGGITQSPKYLFRKEGQNVTLSCEQNLNHDAMYWYRQDPGQGLRLIYYSQIVNDFQKGDIAEGYSVSREKKESFPLTVTSAQKNPTAFYLCASSIQGGEQFFGPGTRLTVL.